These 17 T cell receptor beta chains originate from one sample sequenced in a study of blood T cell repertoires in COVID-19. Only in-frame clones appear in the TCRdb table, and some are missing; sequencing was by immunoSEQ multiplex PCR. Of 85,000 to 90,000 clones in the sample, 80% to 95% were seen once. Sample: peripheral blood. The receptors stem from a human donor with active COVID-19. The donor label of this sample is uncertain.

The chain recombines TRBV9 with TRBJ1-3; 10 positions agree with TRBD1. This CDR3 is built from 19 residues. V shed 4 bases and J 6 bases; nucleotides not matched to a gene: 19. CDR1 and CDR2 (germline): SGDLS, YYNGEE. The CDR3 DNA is TGTGCCAGCAGCCGGAGGACAGGGGGATCTTTCGCTCGAGAAAACACCATATATTTT. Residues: CASSRRTGGSFARENTIYF.

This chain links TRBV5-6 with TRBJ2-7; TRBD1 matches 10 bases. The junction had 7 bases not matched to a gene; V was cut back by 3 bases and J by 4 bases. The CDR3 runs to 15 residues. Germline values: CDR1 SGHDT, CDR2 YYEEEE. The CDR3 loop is CASSWRTGGTYEQYF. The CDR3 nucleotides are TGTGCCAGCAGCTGGAGGACAGGGGGGACTTACGAGCAGTACTTC.

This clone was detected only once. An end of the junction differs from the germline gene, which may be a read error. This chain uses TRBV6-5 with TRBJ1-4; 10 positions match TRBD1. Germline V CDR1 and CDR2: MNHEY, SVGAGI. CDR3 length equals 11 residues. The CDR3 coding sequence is TGTGCCAGCAGGACGACAGGGGGCATGATTTTT. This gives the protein CASRTTGGMIF.

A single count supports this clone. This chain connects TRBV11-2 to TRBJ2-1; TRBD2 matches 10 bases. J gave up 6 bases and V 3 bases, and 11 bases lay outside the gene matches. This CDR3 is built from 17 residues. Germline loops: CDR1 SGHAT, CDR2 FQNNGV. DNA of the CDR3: TGTGCCAGCAGCTTTCCCGTCGAGCGGGGGGGGTTCAATGAGCAGTTCTTC. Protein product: CASSFPVERGGFNEQFF. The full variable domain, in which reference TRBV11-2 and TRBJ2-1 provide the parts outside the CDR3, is EAGVAQSPRYKIIEKRQSVAFWCNPISGHATLYWYQQILGQGPKLLIQFQNNGVVDDSQLPKDRFSAERLKGVDSTLKIQPAKLEDSAVYLCASSFPVERGGFNEQFFGPGTRLTVL.

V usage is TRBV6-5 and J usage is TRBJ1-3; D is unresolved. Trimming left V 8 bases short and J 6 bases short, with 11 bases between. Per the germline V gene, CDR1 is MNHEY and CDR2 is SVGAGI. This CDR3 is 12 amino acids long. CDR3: CASLPVVNTIYF. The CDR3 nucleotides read TGTGCCAGCCTCCCGGTGGTAAACACCATATATTTT.

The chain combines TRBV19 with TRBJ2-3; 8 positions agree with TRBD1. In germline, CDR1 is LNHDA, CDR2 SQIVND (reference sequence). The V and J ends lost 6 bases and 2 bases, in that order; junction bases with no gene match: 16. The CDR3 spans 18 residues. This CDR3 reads CASRKRATGEGVTDTQYF. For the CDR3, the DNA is TGTGCCAGTAGAAAGCGCGCGACAGGGGAAGGGGTCACAGATACGCAGTATTTT.

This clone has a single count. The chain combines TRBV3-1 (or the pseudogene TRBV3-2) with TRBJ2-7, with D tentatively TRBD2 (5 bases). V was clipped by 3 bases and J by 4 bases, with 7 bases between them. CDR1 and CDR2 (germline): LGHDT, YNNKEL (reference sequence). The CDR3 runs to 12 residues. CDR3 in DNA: TGTGCCAGCAGCCACACGGGGTACGAGCAGTACTTC. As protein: CASSHTGYEQYF.

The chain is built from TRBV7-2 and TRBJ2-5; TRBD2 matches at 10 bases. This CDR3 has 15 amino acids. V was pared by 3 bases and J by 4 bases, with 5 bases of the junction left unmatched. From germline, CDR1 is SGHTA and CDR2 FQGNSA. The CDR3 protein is CASSLLAGAGETQYF. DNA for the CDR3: TGTGCCAGCAGCTTGCTAGCGGGGGCGGGAGAGACCCAGTACTTC. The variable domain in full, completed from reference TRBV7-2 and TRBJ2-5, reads GAGVSQSPSNKVTEKGKDVELRCDPISGHTALYWYRQSLGQGLEFLIYFQGNSAPDKSGLPSDRFSAERTGGSVSTLTIQRTQQEDSAVYLCASSLLAGAGETQYFGPGTRLLVL.

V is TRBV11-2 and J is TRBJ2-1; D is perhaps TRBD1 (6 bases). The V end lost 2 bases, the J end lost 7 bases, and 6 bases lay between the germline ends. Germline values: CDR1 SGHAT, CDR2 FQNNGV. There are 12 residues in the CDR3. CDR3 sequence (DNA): TGTGCCAGCAGCTTACAGGGGAATGAGCAGTTCTTC. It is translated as CASSLQGNEQFF. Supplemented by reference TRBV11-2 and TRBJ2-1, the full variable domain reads EAGVAQSPRYKIIEKRQSVAFWCNPISGHATLYWYQQILGQGPKLLIQFQNNGVVDDSQLPKDRFSAERLKGVDSTLKIQPAKLEDSAVYLCASSLQGNEQFFGPGTRLTVL.

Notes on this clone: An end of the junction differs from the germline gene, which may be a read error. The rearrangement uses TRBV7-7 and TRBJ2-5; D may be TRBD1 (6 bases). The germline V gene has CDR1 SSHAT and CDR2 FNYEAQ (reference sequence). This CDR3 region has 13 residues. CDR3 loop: CASSLGQGETQYF. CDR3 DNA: TGTGCTAGCAGCTTAGGCCAGGGGGAGACCCAGTACTTC.

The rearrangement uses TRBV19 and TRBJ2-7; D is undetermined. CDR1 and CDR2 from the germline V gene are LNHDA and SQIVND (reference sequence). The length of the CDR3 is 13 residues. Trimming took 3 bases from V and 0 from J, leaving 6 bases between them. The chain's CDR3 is CASSITSSYEQYF. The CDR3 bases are TGTGCCAGTAGTATCACCAGCTCCTACGAGCAGTACTTC.

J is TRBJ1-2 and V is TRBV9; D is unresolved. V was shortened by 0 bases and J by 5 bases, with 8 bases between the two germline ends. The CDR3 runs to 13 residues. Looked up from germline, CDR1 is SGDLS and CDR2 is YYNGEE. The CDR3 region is CASSVVGNYGYTF. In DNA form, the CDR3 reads TGTGCCAGCAGCGTAGTCGGGAATTATGGCTACACCTTC.

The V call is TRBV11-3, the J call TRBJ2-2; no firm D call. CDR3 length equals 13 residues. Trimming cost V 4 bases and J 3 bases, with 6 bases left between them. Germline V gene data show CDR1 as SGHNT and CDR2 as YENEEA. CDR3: CASSSRDTGELFF. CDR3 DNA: TGTGCCAGCAGCTCCCGGGACACCGGGGAGCTGTTTTTT.

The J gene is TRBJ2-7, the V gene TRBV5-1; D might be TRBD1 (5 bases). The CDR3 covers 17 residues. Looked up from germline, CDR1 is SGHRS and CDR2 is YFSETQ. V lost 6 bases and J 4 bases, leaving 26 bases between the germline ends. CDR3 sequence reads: CASTMGLSERGLYEQYF. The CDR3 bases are TGCGCCAGCACCATGGGGCTCTCCGAGCGAGGATTATACGAGCAGTACTTC.

The CDR3 protein is CASSRQGLSPSYGYTF. DNA for the CDR3: TGTGCCAGCAGTCGACAGGGACTTAGTCCTTCGTATGGCTACACCTTC. This chain connects TRBV6-6 to TRBJ1-2; 7 bases align to TRBD1. This CDR3 contains 16 residues. Trimming removed 5 bases from V and 5 bases from J; junction bases left unmatched: 14. The germline V gene encodes CDR1 MNHNY and CDR2 SVGAGI (reference sequence).

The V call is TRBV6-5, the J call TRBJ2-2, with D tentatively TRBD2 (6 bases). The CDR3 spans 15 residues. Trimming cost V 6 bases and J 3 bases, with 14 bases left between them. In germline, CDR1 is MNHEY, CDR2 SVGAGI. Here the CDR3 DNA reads TGTGCCAGCAGATGGAGGAGGGGTGACACCGGGGAGCTGTTTTTT. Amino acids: CASRWRRGDTGELFF.

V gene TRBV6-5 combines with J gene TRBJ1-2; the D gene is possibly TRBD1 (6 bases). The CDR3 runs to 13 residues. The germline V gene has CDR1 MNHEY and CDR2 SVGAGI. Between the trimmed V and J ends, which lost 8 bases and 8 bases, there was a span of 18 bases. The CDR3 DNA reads TGTGCCAGCCGAACCCTAACAGGGTCGGGCTACACCTTC. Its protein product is CASRTLTGSGYTF.